This T cell receptor (beta chain) was recorded in a study of a mutant IDH1 vaccine in newly diagnosed glioma. Whole-study context: Following radiotherapy alone, or alongside temozolomide cycles, vaccination was started after an interval of 4-6 weeks.

Trimming left V 1 base short and J 2 bases short, with 8 bases between. Germline V gives CDR1 SGHTA, CDR2 FQGNSA. The CDR3 sequence is 14 residues long. On this clone itself: The antigen remains unidentified.

Generated by immunoSEQ multiplex PCR, the TCRdb table keeps only in-frame clones and is missing some. Of roughly 42,000 clones listed, 70% to 90% were seen once; the top ten hold over 1.5%. Documented time point: week 5, during vaccination. The study gave 300 ug of mutant IDH1 20-mer peptide per vaccine dose, with topical imiquimod. The study enrolled donors with new WHO grade 3 or 4 IDH1-mutant, ATRX-lost astrocytomas. The TCR comes from a man aged 35 to 55 with glioma. The sequences come from PBMCs, collected from a glioma patient whose treatment included an IDH1 peptide vaccine. The chain recombines TRBV7-2 with TRBJ1-2; D possibly corresponds to TRBD1 (5 bases). This CDR3 reads CASSLERGNYGYTF. As DNA, the CDR3 is TGTGCCAGCAGCTTAGAACGGGGCAACTATGGCTACACCTTC.